A single T cell receptor beta chain is shown here with its context. Its target is unknown. The source of the sample is a study of shared clonotypes between healthy human individuals. CD45RO-negative, CCR7-selected cells formed the naive CD8 fraction, which excluded terminally differentiated effector memory CD45RA+ cells. Sequencing was at deep level. TCRdb's table, derived via immunoSEQ multiplex PCR, lists solely in-frame clones and lacks some. In the table there are around 1,900,000 clones, over 85% of which are singletons. Regarding the study as a whole: It was the non-shared clonotypes that had lower generation probabilities than clonotypes shared by all four donors. Rarefaction showed sorted-subset sequencing was incomplete despite large depth. Owing to a small donor count, the genetic and exposure-history diversity represented was limited.

The receptor's source is a young man in good health. Some clones in this sample may be carry-over from other donors' samples. Sequenced material: naive CD8+ T cells from PBMCs.

The CDR3 loop reads CASSELGIAFF. The DNA for the CDR3 is TGTGCCAGCAGTGAACTCGGGATAGCTTTCTTT. The J gene is TRBJ1-1, the V gene TRBV6-1; D is unclear. Trimming cost V 2 bases and J 10 bases, with 8 bases left between them. Germline lookup yields CDR1 MNHNS and CDR2 SASEGT. There are 11 residues in the CDR3.